A selection of T cell receptor beta chains follows, all from one sample in a study of low-dose radiotherapy and immunotherapy resistance in tumors. TCRdb passed the reads through MiXCR, listing each CDR3 protein once. The sample shows about 82,000 distinct CDR3 sequences, under 20% of them seen only once. The material sequenced was PBMCs, taken before treatment. The receptors originated from a male donor with prostate cancer. Both conserved end residues are part of each CDR3. Each record gives: clone size, J gene, V gene, D gene, CDR3 protein, CDR3 DNA. D genes are given only for firm matches. Expanded clones get a size class; other rows say once, few or many, or leave the size out.

many,TRBJ1-5,TRBV2,-,CASSSPRDRDQPQHF,TGTGCCAGCAGTTCACCCCGGGACCGAGATCAGCCCCAGCATTTT
many,TRBJ2-7,TRBV11-2,TRBD1,CASSQTTGGYEQYF,TGTGCCAGCAGCCAGACTACAGGGGGCTACGAGCAGTACTTC
-,TRBJ1-5,TRBV29-1,-,CSVRFRVGQPQHF,TGCAGCGTTCGCTTCAGGGTCGGTCAGCCCCAGCATTTT
many,TRBJ2-2,TRBV27,-,CASSLSLRTGTGELFF,TGTGCCAGCAGTTTATCTCTACGAACGGGCACCGGGGAGCTGTTTTTT
many,TRBJ1-3,TRBV5-1,-,CASSLDSPSSGNTIYF,TGCGCCAGCAGCTTGGACAGTCCCAGCTCTGGAAACACCATATATTTT
many,TRBJ2-3,TRBV5-1,TRBD2,CASSLEGLAGGDTQYF,TGCGCCAGCAGCTTGGAGGGACTAGCGGGGGGGGATACGCAGTATTTT
-,TRBJ1-5,TRBV7-2,-,CASSAYSNQPQHF,TGTGCCAGCAGCGCCTATAGCAATCAGCCCCAGCATTTT
many,TRBJ2-2,TRBV30,TRBD2,CAWLPTSGIGELFF,TGTGCCTGGCTTCCGACTAGCGGGATCGGGGAGCTGTTTTTT
-,TRBJ2-5,TRBV11-3,TRBD2,CASSLGTSAQETQYF,TGTGCCAGCAGCTTAGGAACTAGCGCACAAGAGACCCAGTACTTC
many,TRBJ2-7,TRBV20-1,-,CSATDRSTYEQYF,TGCAGTGCAACTGACAGGAGTACCTACGAGCAGTACTTC
many,TRBJ2-1,TRBV28,TRBD2,CASSLRPPGLASNEQFF,TGTGCCAGCAGTCTCAGACCACCGGGACTAGCGTCCAATGAGCAGTTCTTC
many,TRBJ2-7,TRBV5-6,-,CASSLSLATQVHEQYF,TGTGCCAGCAGCTTGAGCCTCGCTACGCAAGTCCACGAGCAGTACTTC
-,TRBJ2-7,TRBV9,-,CDHPQVGDYEQYF,TGTGATCACCCCCAAGTGGGCGACTACGAGCAGTACTTC
medium-sized,TRBJ2-5,TRBV28,TRBD2,CASNPSRGAGETQYF,TGTGCCAGCAATCCCTCGCGGGGGGCTGGGGAGACCCAGTACTTC
many,TRBJ1-4,TRBV5-1,-,CASSRQQDPTEKLFF,TGCGCCAGCAGCCGACAACAGGATCCTACTGAAAAACTGTTTTTT
many,TRBJ1-2,TRBV5-1,TRBD1,CASSDQGALSYGYTF,TGCGCCAGCAGCGATCAGGGGGCCCTCTCCTATGGCTACACCTTC
few,TRBJ2-7,TRBV9,TRBD1,CASSSSVGQNYEQYF,TGTGCCAGCAGCTCCAGCGTGGGACAGAACTACGAGCAGTACTTC
many,TRBJ2-1,TRBV5-1,TRBD2,CASSLGPGGATYNEQFF,TGCGCCAGCAGCTTGGGGCCCGGGGGGGCCACCTACAATGAGCAGTTCTTC
few,TRBJ1-1,TRBV30,-,CAWSWENTEAFF,TGTGCCTGGAGTTGGGAGAACACTGAAGCTTTCTTT
many,TRBJ2-7,TRBV6-5,-,CASSYATSREQYF,TGTGCCAGCAGTTACGCGACTAGTAGAGAGCAGTACTTC
many,TRBJ2-5,TRBV5-4,TRBD2,CASSLSGGEETQYF,TGTGCCAGCAGCTTGAGCGGGGGGGAAGAGACCCAGTACTTC
many,TRBJ2-3,TRBV6-2/TRBV6-3,TRBD1,CASRPTGGSTDTQYF,TGTGCCAGCAGGCCCACAGGGGGGAGCACAGATACGCAGTATTTT
many,TRBJ1-2,TRBV7-9,-,CASSLGQAGYTF,TGTGCCAGCAGCTTAGGCCAGGCGGGCTACACCTTC
many,TRBJ2-1,TRBV29-1,-,CSVGSGRSTYNEQFF,TGCAGCGTTGGAAGTGGACGGAGCACCTACAATGAGCAGTTCTTC
many,TRBJ1-6,TRBV4-2,-,CASSSRDPVRSSSPLHF,TGTGCCAGCAGCTCCCGGGACCCGGTTCGGTCTTCTTCACCCCTCCACTTT
many,TRBJ2-7,TRBV24-1,TRBD2,CATSDLARTSGAYEQYF,TGTGCCACCAGTGACCTAGCCCGGACTAGCGGAGCCTACGAGCAGTACTTC
many,TRBJ2-6,TRBV24-1,-,CATPLSGANVLTF,TGTGCCACCCCTTTATCTGGGGCCAACGTCCTGACTTTC
-,TRBJ2-7,TRBV28,-,CASLTPGRYEQYF,TGTGCCAGCCTAACTCCCGGGCGGTACGAGCAGTACTTC
many,TRBJ2-3,TRBV11-3,TRBD1,CASSTRTGETDTQYF,TGTGCCAGCAGCACCCGGACAGGGGAGACAGATACGCAGTATTTT
few,TRBJ2-7,TRBV4-1,TRBD2,CASSQEISGRARAYEQYF,TGCGCCAGCAGCCAAGAAATTAGCGGGAGGGCCCGGGCCTACGAGCAGTACTTC
many,TRBJ1-1,TRBV7-2,-,CASSLGPGEVSEAFF,TGTGCCAGCAGCTTAGGTCCGGGAGAAGTTTCTGAAGCTTTCTTT
many,TRBJ2-1,TRBV24-1,TRBD2,CATSDQGTSGSYNEQFF,TGTGCCACCAGTGACCAAGGGACTAGCGGGAGCTACAATGAGCAGTTCTTC
-,TRBJ1-6,TRBV2,-,CASSDTGDSPLHF,TGTGCCAGCAGTGACACGGGAGATTCACCCCTCCACTTT
many,TRBJ2-5,TRBV4-1,-,CASSQRDLGGETQYF,TGCGCCAGCAGCCAACGGGACCTAGGCGGGGAGACCCAGTACTTC
many,TRBJ2-1,TRBV20-1,TRBD1,CSAFPRTGLSYNEQFF,TGCAGTGCTTTCCCTCGGACAGGGCTGTCCTACAATGAGCAGTTCTTC
many,TRBJ2-5,TRBV29-1,TRBD1,CSGGQGVGETQYF,TGCAGCGGCGGACAGGGTGTGGGGGAGACCCAGTACTTC
-,TRBJ2-3,TRBV6-6,TRBD2,CASLGLAASTDTQYF,TGTGCCAGCTTGGGACTAGCTGCGAGCACAGATACGCAGTATTTT